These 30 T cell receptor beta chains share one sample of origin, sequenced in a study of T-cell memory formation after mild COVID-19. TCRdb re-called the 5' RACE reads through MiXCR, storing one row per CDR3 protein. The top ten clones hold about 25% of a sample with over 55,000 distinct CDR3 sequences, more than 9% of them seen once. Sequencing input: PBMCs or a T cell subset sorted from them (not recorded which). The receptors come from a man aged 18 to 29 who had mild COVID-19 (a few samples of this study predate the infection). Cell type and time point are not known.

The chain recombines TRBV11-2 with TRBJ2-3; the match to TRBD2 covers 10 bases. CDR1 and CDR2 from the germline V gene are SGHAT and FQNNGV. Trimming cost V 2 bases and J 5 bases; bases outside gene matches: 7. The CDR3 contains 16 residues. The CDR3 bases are TGTGCCAGCAGCTTAACACTAGCGGGGTGGAGAGATACGCAGTATTTT. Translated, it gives CASSLTLAGWRDTQYF.

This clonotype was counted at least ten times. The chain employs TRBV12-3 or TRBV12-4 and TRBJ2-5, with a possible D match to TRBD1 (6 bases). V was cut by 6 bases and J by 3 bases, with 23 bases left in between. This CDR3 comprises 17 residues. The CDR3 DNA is TGTGCCAGCAGCCTAATGGGGGCCCGGGACGGCAAAGAGACCCAGTACTTC. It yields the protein CASSLMGARDGKETQYF.

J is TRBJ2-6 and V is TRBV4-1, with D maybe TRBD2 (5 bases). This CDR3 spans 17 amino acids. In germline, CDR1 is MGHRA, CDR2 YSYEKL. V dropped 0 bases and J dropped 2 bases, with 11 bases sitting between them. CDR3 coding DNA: TGCGCCAGCAGCCAAGAAGGGAGTAAGGCTGGGGCCAACGTCCTGACTTTC. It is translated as CASSQEGSKAGANVLTF.

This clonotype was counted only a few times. The CDR3 coding sequence is TGTGCCAGCAGTTCCCCCGGCACCGGGGAGCTGTTTTTT. Protein: CASSSPGTGELFF. The chain carries TRBV2 and TRBJ2-2, with D uncertain. V lost 5 bases and J lost 4, with 8 bases in between. The germline CDR1 and CDR2 sequences are SNHLY and FYNNEI. This CDR3 spans 13 amino acids.

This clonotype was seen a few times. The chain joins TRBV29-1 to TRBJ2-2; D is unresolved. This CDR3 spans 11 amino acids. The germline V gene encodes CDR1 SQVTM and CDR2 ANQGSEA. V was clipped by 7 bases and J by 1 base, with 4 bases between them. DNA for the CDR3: TGCAGCGGGCGGAACACCGGGGAGCTGTTTTTT. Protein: CSGRNTGELFF.

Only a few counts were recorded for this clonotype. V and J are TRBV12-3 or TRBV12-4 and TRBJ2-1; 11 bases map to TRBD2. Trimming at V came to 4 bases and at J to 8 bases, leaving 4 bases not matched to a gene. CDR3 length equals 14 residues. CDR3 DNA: TGTGCCAGCAGTTCCGGGACTAGCGGTCATGAGCAGTTCTTC. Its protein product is CASSSGTSGHEQFF.

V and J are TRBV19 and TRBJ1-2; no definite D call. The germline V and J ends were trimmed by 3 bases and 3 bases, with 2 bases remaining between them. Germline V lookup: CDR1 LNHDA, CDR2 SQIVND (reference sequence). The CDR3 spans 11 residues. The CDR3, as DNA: TGTGCCAGTAGTATCGACTATGGCTACACCTTC. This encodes CASSIDYGYTF.

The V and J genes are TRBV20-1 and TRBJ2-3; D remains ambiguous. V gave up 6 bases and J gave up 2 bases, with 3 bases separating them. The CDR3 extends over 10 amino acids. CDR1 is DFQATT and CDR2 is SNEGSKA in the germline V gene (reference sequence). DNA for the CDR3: TGCAGTGCCATCACAGATACGCAGTATTTT. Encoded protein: CSAITDTQYF.

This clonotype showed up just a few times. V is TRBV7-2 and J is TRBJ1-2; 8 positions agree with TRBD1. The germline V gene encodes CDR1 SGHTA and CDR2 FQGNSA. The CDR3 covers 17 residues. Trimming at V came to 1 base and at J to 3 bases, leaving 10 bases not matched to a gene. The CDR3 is CASSLVFRTGSHYGYTF. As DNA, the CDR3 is TGTGCCAGCAGCTTAGTCTTCCGGACAGGGAGTCACTATGGCTACACCTTC.

The CDR3 sequence is CASSYLGQGNSPLHF. In DNA, the CDR3 is TGTGCCAGCAGCTACTTGGGACAGGGGAATTCACCCCTCCACTTT. The J gene is TRBJ1-6, the V gene TRBV7-9; 10 bases are shared with TRBD1. V gave up 4 bases and J gave up 7 bases; unmatched junction bases: 4. The length of the CDR3 is 15 residues. CDR1 is SEHNR and CDR2 is FQNEAQ in the germline V gene (reference sequence).

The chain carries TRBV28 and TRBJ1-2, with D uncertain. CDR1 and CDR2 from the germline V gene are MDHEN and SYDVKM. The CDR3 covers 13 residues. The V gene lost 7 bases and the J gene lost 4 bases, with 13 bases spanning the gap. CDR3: CASTLGGFYGYTF. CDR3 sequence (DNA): TGTGCCAGCACCCTCGGCGGATTCTATGGCTACACCTTC.

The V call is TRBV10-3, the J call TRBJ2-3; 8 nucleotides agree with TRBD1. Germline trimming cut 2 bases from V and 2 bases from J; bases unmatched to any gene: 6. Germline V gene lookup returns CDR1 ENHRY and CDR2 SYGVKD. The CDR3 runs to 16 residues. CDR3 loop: CAISEGQGENTDTQYF. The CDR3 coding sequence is TGTGCCATCAGTGAGGGACAGGGAGAGAACACAGATACGCAGTATTTT.

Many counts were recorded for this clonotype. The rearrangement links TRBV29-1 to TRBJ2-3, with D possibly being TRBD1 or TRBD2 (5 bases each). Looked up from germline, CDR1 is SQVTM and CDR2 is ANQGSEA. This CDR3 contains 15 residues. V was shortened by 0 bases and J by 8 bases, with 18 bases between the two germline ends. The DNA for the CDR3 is TGCAGCGTTGAAGAGCGTGACCCCAGGGCGGGTACGCAGTATTTT. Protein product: CSVEERDPRAGTQYF.

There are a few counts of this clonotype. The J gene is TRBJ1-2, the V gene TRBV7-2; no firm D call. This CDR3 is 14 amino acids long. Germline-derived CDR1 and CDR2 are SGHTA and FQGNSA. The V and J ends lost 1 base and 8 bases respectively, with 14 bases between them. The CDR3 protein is CASSLGQRREGYTF. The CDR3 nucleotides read TGTGCCAGCAGCTTAGGGCAACGCCGTGAGGGCTACACCTTC.

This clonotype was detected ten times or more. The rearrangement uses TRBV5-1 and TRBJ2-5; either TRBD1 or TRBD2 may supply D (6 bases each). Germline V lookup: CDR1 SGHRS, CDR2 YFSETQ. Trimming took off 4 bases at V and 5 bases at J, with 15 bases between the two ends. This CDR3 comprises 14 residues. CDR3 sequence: CASSAGGGRETQYF. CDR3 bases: TGCGCCAGCAGCGCCGGAGGGGGACGGGAGACCCAGTACTTC. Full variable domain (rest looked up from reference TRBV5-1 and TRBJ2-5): KAGVTQTPRYLIKTRGQQVTLSCSPISGHRSVSWYQQTPGQGLQFLFEYFSETQRNKGNFPGRFSGRQFSNSRSEMNVSTLELGDSALYLCASSAGGGRETQYFGPGTRLLVL.

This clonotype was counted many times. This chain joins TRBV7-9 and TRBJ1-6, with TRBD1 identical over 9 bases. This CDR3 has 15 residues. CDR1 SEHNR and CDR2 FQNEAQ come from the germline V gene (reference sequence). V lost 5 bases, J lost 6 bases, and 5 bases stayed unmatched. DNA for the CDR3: TGTGCCAGCAGCCTCCGGGACAGGGCTAATTCACCCCTCCACTTT. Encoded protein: CASSLRDRANSPLHF. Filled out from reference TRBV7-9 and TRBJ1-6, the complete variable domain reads DTGVSQNPRHKITKRGQNVTFRCDPISEHNRLYWYRQTLGQGPEFLTYFQNEAQLEKSRLLSDRFSAERPKGSFSTLEIQRTEQGDSAMYLCASSLRDRANSPLHFGNGTRLTVT.

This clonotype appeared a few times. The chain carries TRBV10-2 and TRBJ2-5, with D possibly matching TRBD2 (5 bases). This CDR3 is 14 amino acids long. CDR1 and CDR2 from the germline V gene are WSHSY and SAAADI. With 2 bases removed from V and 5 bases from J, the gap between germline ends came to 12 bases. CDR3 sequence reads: CASSERGAWETQYF. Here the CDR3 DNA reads TGCGCCAGCAGTGAGCGGGGAGCATGGGAGACCCAGTACTTC.

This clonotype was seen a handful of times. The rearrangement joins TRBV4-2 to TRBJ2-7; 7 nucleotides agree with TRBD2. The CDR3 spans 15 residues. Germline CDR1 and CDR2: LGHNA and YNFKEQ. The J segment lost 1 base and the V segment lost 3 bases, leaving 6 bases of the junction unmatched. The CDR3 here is CASSQVWGGSYEQYF. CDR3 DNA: TGTGCCAGCAGCCAGGTGTGGGGGGGTTCCTACGAGCAGTACTTC.

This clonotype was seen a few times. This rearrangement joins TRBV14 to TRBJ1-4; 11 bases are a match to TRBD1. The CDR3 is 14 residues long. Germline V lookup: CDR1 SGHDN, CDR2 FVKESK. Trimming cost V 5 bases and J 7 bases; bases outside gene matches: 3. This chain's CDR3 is CASSVGTGGEKLFF. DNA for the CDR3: TGTGCCAGCAGCGTAGGGACAGGGGGTGAAAAACTGTTTTTT.

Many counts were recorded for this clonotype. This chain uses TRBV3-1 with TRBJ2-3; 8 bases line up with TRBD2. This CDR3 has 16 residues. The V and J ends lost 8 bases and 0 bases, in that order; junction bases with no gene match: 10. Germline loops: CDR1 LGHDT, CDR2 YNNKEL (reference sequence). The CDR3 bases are TGTGCCAGCGCCAAGGTACGGGGGGGAAGCACAGATACGCAGTATTTT. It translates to CASAKVRGGSTDTQYF.

The CDR3 sequence is CASSLSGTHYEQYF. As DNA, the CDR3 is TGTGCCAGCAGCCTCTCCGGGACCCATTACGAGCAGTACTTC. The chain joins TRBV3-1 to TRBJ2-7, with D perhaps assigned TRBD1 or TRBD2 (5 bases each). CDR1 and CDR2 (germline): LGHDT, YNNKEL (reference sequence). V lost 4 bases and J lost 4, with 14 bases in between. The CDR3 consists of 14 residues.

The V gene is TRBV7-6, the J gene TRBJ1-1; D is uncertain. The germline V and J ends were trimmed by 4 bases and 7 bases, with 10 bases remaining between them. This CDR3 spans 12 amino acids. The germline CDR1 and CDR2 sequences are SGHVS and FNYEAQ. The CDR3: CASSSPFGEAFF. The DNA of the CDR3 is TGTGCCAGCAGCTCTCCCTTTGGTGAAGCTTTCTTT.

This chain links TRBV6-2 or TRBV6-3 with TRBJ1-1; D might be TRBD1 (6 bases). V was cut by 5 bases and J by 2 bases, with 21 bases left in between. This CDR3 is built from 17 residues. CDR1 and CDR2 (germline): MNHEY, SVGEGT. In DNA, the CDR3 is TGTGCCAGCAGTAAACAGGGTATAAGGAGGGGTAACACTGAAGCTTTCTTT. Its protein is CASSKQGIRRGNTEAFF.

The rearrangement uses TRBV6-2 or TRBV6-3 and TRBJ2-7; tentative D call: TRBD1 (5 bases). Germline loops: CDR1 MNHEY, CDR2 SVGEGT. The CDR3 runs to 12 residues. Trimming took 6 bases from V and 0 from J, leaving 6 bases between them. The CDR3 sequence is CASRTDSYEQYF. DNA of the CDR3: TGTGCCAGCAGGACAGACTCCTACGAGCAGTACTTC.

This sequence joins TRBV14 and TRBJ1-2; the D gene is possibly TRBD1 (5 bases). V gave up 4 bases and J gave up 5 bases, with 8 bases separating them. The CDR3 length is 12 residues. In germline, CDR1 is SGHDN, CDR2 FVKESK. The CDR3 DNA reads TGTGCCAGCAGCCGGGGGTCATATGGCTACACCTTC. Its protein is CASSRGSYGYTF.

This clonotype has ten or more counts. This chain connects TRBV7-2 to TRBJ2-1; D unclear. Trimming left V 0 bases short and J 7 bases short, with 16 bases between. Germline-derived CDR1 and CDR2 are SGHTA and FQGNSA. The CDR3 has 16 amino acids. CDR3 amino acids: CASSLARLEGENEQFF. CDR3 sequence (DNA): TGTGCCAGCAGCTTAGCCCGTCTAGAAGGTGAGAATGAGCAGTTCTTC.

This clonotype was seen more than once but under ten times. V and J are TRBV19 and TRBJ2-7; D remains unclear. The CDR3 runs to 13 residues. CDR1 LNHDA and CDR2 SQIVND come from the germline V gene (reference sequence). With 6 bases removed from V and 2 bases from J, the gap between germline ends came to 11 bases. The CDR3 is CASSPRLAYEQYF. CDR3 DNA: TGTGCCAGTAGCCCCAGGCTGGCCTACGAGCAGTACTTC.

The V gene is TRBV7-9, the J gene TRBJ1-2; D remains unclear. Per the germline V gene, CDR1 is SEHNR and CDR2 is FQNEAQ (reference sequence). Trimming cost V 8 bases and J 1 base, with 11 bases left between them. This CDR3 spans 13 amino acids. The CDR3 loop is CASGRDNNYGYTF. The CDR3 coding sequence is TGTGCCAGCGGACGAGACAATAACTATGGCTACACCTTC.

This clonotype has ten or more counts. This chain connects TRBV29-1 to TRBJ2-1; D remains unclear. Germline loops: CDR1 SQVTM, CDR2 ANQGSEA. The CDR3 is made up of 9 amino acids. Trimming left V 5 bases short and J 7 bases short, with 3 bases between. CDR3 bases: TGCAGCGTTAGGAATGAGCAGTTCTTC. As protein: CSVRNEQFF.

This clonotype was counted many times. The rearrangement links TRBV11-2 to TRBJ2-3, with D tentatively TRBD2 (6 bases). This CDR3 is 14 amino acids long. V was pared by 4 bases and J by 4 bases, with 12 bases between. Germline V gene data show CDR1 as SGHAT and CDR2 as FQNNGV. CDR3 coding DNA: TGTGCCAGCAGCTCCCGGGAGTTCCCAGATACGCAGTATTTT. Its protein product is CASSSREFPDTQYF.